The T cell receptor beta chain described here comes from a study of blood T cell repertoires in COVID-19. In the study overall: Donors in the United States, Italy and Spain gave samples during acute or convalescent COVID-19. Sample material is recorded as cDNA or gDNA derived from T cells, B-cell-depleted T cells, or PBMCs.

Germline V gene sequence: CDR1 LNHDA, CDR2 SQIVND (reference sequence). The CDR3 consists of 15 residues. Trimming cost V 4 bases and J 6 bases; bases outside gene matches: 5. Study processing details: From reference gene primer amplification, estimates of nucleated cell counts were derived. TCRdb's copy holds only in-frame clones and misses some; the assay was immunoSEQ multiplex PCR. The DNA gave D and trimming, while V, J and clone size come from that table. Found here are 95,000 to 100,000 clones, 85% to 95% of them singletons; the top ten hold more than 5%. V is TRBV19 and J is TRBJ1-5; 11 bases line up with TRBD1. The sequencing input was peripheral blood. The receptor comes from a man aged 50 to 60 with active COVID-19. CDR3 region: CASSTGQGAVQPQHF. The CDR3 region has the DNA TGTGCCAGTAGTACAGGACAGGGGGCAGTTCAGCCCCAGCATTTT.